One sample yielded the 2 T cell receptor beta chains listed below, sequenced in a study of cytomegalovirus exposure and HLA in healthy donors. Measured with immunoSEQ multiplex PCR; TCRdb has only the in-frame clones, and not every one. The sample lists fewer than 120,000 clones, roughly 90% occurring once. Material: PBMCs. The receptor source for this set is a woman aged 30 to 39 in good health and CMV-seropositive.

The chain's CDR3 is CASSTGQGAGQPQHF. The CDR3 nucleotides are TGTGCCAGCAGCACGGGACAGGGGGCCGGTCAGCCCCAGCATTTT. This chain links TRBV28 with TRBJ1-5; TRBD1 matches at 12 bases. CDR3 size: 15 residues. The germline V gene has CDR1 MDHEN and CDR2 SYDVKM. J was trimmed by 6 bases and V by 6 bases; bases with no gene match: 6.

The chain uses TRBV5-1 and TRBJ1-1; unclear D gene. The length of the CDR3 is 15 residues. From germline, CDR1 is SGHRS and CDR2 YFSETQ. V was pared by 1 base and J by 0 bases, with 10 bases between. The CDR3 loop reads CASSLIGRMNTEAFF. The CDR3 DNA is TGCGCCAGCAGCTTGATTGGCAGAATGAACACTGAAGCTTTCTTT.